The next 21 T cell receptor beta chains were all read from a single sample in a study of cytomegalovirus exposure and HLA in healthy donors. This table comes from immunoSEQ multiplex PCR, and its TCRdb copy is limited to in-frame clones, with some not included. This sample has 200,000 to 250,000 clones, with roughly 88% found just once. Sequenced input: PBMCs. The source is a woman aged 25-40 years in good health and CMV-seropositive.

The rearrangement uses TRBV6-6 and TRBJ2-7, with D unresolved. The CDR3 consists of 14 residues. Germline V gene sequence: CDR1 MNHNY, CDR2 SVGAGI (reference sequence). Trimming took 9 bases from V and 0 from J, leaving 15 bases between them. The CDR3 DNA reads TGTGCCAGGCTAACGATGGGCGGCTCCTACGAGCAGTACTTC. Residues: CARLTMGGSYEQYF.

The rearrangement joins TRBV10-1 to TRBJ1-1; D remains ambiguous. Between the trimmed V and J ends, which lost 6 bases and 2 bases, there was a span of 10 bases. Germline V gene lookup returns CDR1 WNHNN and CDR2 SYGVQD (reference sequence). The CDR3 totals 13 residues. The CDR3 region is CASRSGLNTEAFF. CDR3 in DNA: TGCGCCAGCAGAAGCGGCTTAAACACTGAAGCTTTCTTT.

The V and J genes are TRBV27 and TRBJ2-2; tentatively, D is TRBD1 (6 bases). The V and J ends lost 4 bases and 2 bases respectively, with 14 bases between them. Germline lookup yields CDR1 MNHEY and CDR2 SMNVEV (reference sequence). There are 16 residues in the CDR3. The CDR3 nucleotides read TGTGCCAGCAGTTCCCACGGGACACAAAACACCGGGGAGCTGTTTTTT. Amino acids: CASSSHGTQNTGELFF.

The chain combines TRBV6-5 with TRBJ2-7; D might be TRBD2 (5 bases). From germline, CDR1 is MNHEY and CDR2 SVGAGI. V gave up 5 bases and J gave up 6 bases, with 11 bases separating them. This CDR3 is built from 12 residues. The CDR3 DNA follows: TGTGCCAGCAGTGAAGCCGCGGGCGAGCAGTACTTC. This encodes CASSEAAGEQYF.

This clone was counted many times. The gene calls are TRBV27 and TRBJ1-1; D uncertain. The germline V and J ends were trimmed by 2 bases and 1 base, with 8 bases remaining between them. Per germline, CDR1 MNHEY and CDR2 SMNVEV (reference sequence). This CDR3 spans 14 amino acids. Here the CDR3 DNA reads TGTGCCAGCAGTTTAATGAGGGAGAACACTGAAGCTTTCTTT. Protein product: CASSLMRENTEAFF.

The V gene is TRBV27, the J gene TRBJ1-1; 8 bases match TRBD1. The CDR3 sequence is 14 residues long. Germline V CDR1 and CDR2: MNHEY, SMNVEV (reference sequence). V was clipped by 7 bases and J by 6 bases; unmatched bases: 10. The DNA of the CDR3 is TGTGCCAGCAACGACGGGACAGGTCGTGCTGAAGCTTTCTTT. Its protein is CASNDGTGRAEAFF.

The chain employs TRBV5-4 and TRBJ2-1; 8 bases align to TRBD2. CDR3 size: 15 residues. Germline assignment: CDR1 SGHNT and CDR2 YYREEE (reference sequence). The V segment lost 2 bases and the J segment 5 bases; nucleotides outside the gene matches: 6. This CDR3 reads CASSFLAGQNNEQFF. The CDR3 DNA follows: TGTGCCAGCAGCTTTCTAGCGGGCCAAAACAATGAGCAGTTCTTC. The whole variable domain, remainder taken from reference TRBV5-4 and TRBJ2-1, is ETGVTQSPTHLIKTRGQQVTLRCSSQSGHNTVSWYQQALGQGPQFIFQYYREEENGRGNFPPRFSGLQFPNYSSELNVNALELDDSALYLCASSFLAGQNNEQFFGPGTRLTVL.

The rearrangement joins TRBV7-2 to TRBJ2-7; 10 bases are a match to TRBD1. The CDR3 covers 14 residues. The V gene's germline CDR1 is SGHTA and CDR2 FQGNSA. V shed 0 bases and J 4 bases; nucleotides not matched to a gene: 0. The CDR3 bases are TGTGCCAGCAGCTTAGCGGACAGGGGGTACGAGCAGTACTTC. It specifies CASSLADRGYEQYF.

This chain links TRBV4-2 with TRBJ2-5; 10 nucleotides agree with TRBD2. Germline-derived CDR1 and CDR2 are LGHNA and YNFKEQ. Trimming cost V 4 bases and J 5 bases; bases outside gene matches: 16. This CDR3 is built from 18 residues. The CDR3 spells CASSPLGGSGRADETQYF. DNA of the CDR3: TGTGCCAGCAGCCCCCTTGGGGGGAGCGGGAGGGCCGATGAGACCCAGTACTTC.

This clone was counted a single time. The chain recombines TRBV9 with TRBJ2-7; the match to TRBD2 covers 8 bases. This CDR3 contains 15 residues. V gave up 0 bases and J gave up 5 bases; unmatched junction bases: 7. The V gene's germline CDR1 is SGDLS and CDR2 YYNGEE. The CDR3 bases are TGTGCCAGCAGCGTAGGGAGCGGGAGTAGGAACGAGCAGTACTTC. Its protein is CASSVGSGSRNEQYF.

J is TRBJ1-4 and V is TRBV4-2; no clear D gene. V dropped 0 bases and J dropped 6 bases, with 2 bases sitting between them. The CDR3 spans 12 residues. Germline V lookup: CDR1 LGHNA, CDR2 YNFKEQ. CDR3 bases: TGTGCCAGCAGCCAAGATTATGAAAAACTGTTTTTT. Amino acid sequence: CASSQDYEKLFF.

This chain connects TRBV15 to TRBJ2-1, with 10 nucleotides matching TRBD2. This CDR3 is built from 15 residues. From germline, CDR1 is LNHNV and CDR2 YYDKDF (reference sequence). The J segment lost 7 bases and the V segment lost 3 bases, leaving 6 bases of the junction unmatched. CDR3 nucleotide sequence: TGTGCCACCAGCAGGGTAGCGGGAGGCCTGAATGAGCAGTTCTTC. Translating gives CATSRVAGGLNEQFF.

This sequence joins TRBV7-2 and TRBJ2-3; possibly TRBD2 for D (6 bases). This CDR3 has 15 residues. The V end lost 4 bases, the J end lost 0 bases, and 11 bases lay between the germline ends. Germline CDR1 reads SGHTA; CDR2 reads FQGNSA. Written as DNA, the CDR3 is TGTGCCAGCAGCTCGACCGGGACTAGCACAGATACGCAGTATTTT. It is translated as CASSSTGTSTDTQYF.

This chain connects TRBV7-9 to TRBJ1-1, with D tentatively TRBD1 (6 bases). CDR1 and CDR2 (germline): SEHNR, FQNEAQ (reference sequence). The germline V and J ends were trimmed by 3 bases and 1 base, with 12 bases remaining between them. CDR3 size: 15 residues. The CDR3, as DNA: TGTGCCAGCAGCTTTGGGGGCAGGAGGAACACTGAAGCTTTCTTT. Residues: CASSFGGRRNTEAFF.

A note on this clone: A far larger clone is off by one base, so a read error is likely. This chain joins TRBV27 and TRBJ1-1; D is ambiguous. The germline gives CDR1 MNHEY, CDR2 SMNVEV (reference sequence). V dropped 3 bases and J dropped 1 base, with 6 bases sitting between them. This CDR3 comprises 13 residues. The CDR3 reads CASSFEGNTEAFF. CDR3 DNA: TGTGCCAGCAGTTTCGAGGGGAACACTGAAGCTTTCTTT.

This chain uses TRBV19 with TRBJ2-7, with D unresolved. This CDR3 is built from 16 residues. The germline V gene has CDR1 LNHDA and CDR2 SQIVND (reference sequence). V lost 5 bases, J lost 0 bases, and 17 bases lay in between. CDR3 nucleotides: TGTGCCAGTAGTCCCAACCCGACCGCCGACTCCTACGAGCAGTACTTC. It translates to CASSPNPTADSYEQYF.

This chain joins TRBV9 and TRBJ2-5, with TRBD1 matching 10 bases. The CDR3 is 13 residues long. CDR1 SGDLS and CDR2 YYNGEE come from the germline V gene. With 0 bases clipped from V and 9 bases from J, the junction kept 2 bases outside the gene matches. Written as DNA, the CDR3 is TGTGCCAGCAGCGTAGGACAGGGGGCGGCCCAGTACTTC. Protein: CASSVGQGAAQYF.

CDR3 bases: TGCGCCAGCAGCGAGACTAGCGGGAGTCTTCGGGGCACAGATACGCAGTATTTT. Amino acid sequence: CASSETSGSLRGTDTQYF. The rearrangement uses TRBV5-1 and TRBJ2-3, with 12 bases identical to TRBD2. The CDR3 extends over 18 amino acids. The germline V gene has CDR1 SGHRS and CDR2 YFSETQ. Trimming took 4 bases from V and 1 from J; bases not matched to a gene: 10.

The chain carries TRBV29-1 and TRBJ1-4; TRBD1 might be the D (5 bases). The CDR3 covers 13 residues. The V end was cut by 5 bases, the J end by 8 bases, with 15 bases between. CDR1 and CDR2 from the germline V gene are SQVTM and ANQGSEA. The DNA for the CDR3 is TGCAGCGTTTGGAGCAGGGTCAGGGAAAAACTGTTTTTT. It is translated as CSVWSRVREKLFF.

The V gene is TRBV27, the J gene TRBJ1-1; D unclear. The V gene lost 5 bases and the J gene lost 4 bases, with 17 bases spanning the gap. CDR1 and CDR2 (germline): MNHEY, SMNVEV (reference sequence). The CDR3 extends over 15 amino acids. CDR3 in amino acids: CASSLQPARGTEAFF. In DNA form, the CDR3 reads TGTGCCAGCAGTCTACAACCGGCGCGGGGCACTGAAGCTTTCTTT.

The chain carries TRBV27 and TRBJ2-7; no definite D call. This CDR3 is 14 amino acids long. Germline CDR1 MNHEY, CDR2 SMNVEV (reference sequence). Deletions cut 2 bases from V and 4 bases from J, with 12 bases between. CDR3 loop: CASSLAPAAYEQYF. The CDR3 nucleotides are TGTGCCAGCAGTTTAGCGCCGGCAGCTTACGAGCAGTACTTC.